The 5 T cell receptor beta chains given below trace back to one sample, sequenced in a study of cytomegalovirus exposure and HLA in healthy donors (dated by TCRdb to the late 2010s). Preparation of the library involved the immunoSEQ multiplex PCR assay. For the multiplex PCR, a mixture combining 60 forward primers for TCR Vbeta segments and 13 reverse primers for TCR Jbeta segments was used. TCRdb obtained this table from immuneACCESS and retained in-frame rearrangements with V and J assigned. These tables miss some clones; where compared with another copy, unresolved V genes account for less than half of the shortfall, and the remainder is unexplained. The sample yields fewer than 150,000 clones; approximately 85% were counted once. In total, the top ten clones hold 6% to 8% of the sample. Source material: PBMCs. The source of these receptors is a woman aged 25 to 39 in good health and CMV-seropositive.

The chain joins TRBV19 to TRBJ2-1, with D possibly being TRBD1 (6 bases). Trimming removed 5 bases at V and 9 bases at J, with 11 bases between. The CDR3 covers 12 residues. Germline V CDR1 and CDR2: LNHDA, SQIVND (reference sequence). In nucleotides, the CDR3 is TGTGCCAGTAGTGTCCAGGGGACTGAGCAGTTCTTC. This translates into CASSVQGTEQFF.

V usage is TRBV5-8 and J usage is TRBJ2-7, with TRBD1 as a possible D gene (6 bases). V lost 0 bases, J lost 3 bases, and 10 bases lay in between. The CDR3 contains 14 residues. The germline V gene has CDR1 SGHTS and CDR2 YDEGEE. The CDR3 sequence is CASSLGAGVYEQYF. For the CDR3, the DNA is TGTGCCAGCAGCTTGGGTGCAGGGGTCTACGAGCAGTACTTC. The full variable domain, its missing parts supplied by reference TRBV5-8 and TRBJ2-7, is EAGVTQSPTHLIKTRGQQATLRCSPISGHTSVYWYQQALGLGLQFLLWYDEGEERNRGNFPPRFSGRQFPNYSSELNVNALELEDSALYLCASSLGAGVYEQYFGPGTRLTVT.

The chain uses TRBV6-5 and TRBJ1-1; 8 positions match TRBD1. V trimming: 6 bases; J trimming: 1 base; junction bases outside the gene matches: 1. Germline CDR1 is MNHEY and CDR2 is SVGAGI. This CDR3 is 13 amino acids long. The CDR3 loop is CASRQGENTEAFF. In DNA form, the CDR3 reads TGTGCCAGCAGACAGGGGGAGAACACTGAAGCTTTCTTT.

The V gene is TRBV7-9, the J gene TRBJ1-1; possibly TRBD1 for D (5 bases). The germline V gene encodes CDR1 SEHNR and CDR2 FQNEAQ (reference sequence). Trimming removed 3 bases from V and 5 bases from J, with 13 bases in between. The CDR3 consists of 14 residues. The CDR3 loop is CASSFSQGGTEAFF. The CDR3 DNA follows: TGTGCCAGCAGCTTTAGCCAGGGAGGGACTGAAGCTTTCTTT.

The J gene is TRBJ2-4, the V gene TRBV5-6; 9 bases agree with TRBD1. This CDR3 has 16 residues. V gave up 3 bases and J gave up 0 bases; unmatched junction bases: 4. Per the germline V gene, CDR1 is SGHDT and CDR2 is YYEEEE. CDR3 coding DNA: TGTGCCAGCAGCTGGGGGACAGGGCTAGCCAAAAACATTCAGTACTTC. Protein product: CASSWGTGLAKNIQYF. The full variable domain, its missing parts supplied by reference TRBV5-6 and TRBJ2-4, is DAGVTQSPTHLIKTRGQQVTLRCSPKSGHDTVSWYQQALGQGPQFIFQYYEEEERQRGNFPDRFSGHQFPNYSSELNVNALLLGDSALYLCASSWGTGLAKNIQYFGAGTRLSVL.